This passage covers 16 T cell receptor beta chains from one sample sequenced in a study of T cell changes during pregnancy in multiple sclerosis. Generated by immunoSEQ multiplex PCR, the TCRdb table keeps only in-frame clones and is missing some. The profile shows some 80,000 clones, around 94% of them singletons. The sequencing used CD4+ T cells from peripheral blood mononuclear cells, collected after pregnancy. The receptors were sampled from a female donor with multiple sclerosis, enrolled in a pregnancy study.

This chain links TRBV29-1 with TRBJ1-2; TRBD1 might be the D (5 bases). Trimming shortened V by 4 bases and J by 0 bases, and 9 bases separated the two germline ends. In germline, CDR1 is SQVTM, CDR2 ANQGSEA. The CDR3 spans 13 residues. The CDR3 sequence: CSVGRGANYGYTF. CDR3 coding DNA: TGCAGCGTTGGGAGGGGAGCTAACTATGGCTACACCTTC. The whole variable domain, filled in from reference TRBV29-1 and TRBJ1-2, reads SAVISQKPSRDICQRGTSLTIQCQVDSQVTMMFWYRQQPGQSLTLIATANQGSEATYESGFVIDKFPISRPNLTFSTLTVSNMSPEDSSIYLCSVGRGANYGYTFGSGTRLTVV.

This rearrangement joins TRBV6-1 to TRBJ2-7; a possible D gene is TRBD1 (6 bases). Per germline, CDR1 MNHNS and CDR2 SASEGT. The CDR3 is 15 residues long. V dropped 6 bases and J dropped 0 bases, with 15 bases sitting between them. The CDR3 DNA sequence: TGTGCCAGCAGACACCTAGGACAGTTCTCCTACGAGCAGTACTTC. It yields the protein CASRHLGQFSYEQYF.

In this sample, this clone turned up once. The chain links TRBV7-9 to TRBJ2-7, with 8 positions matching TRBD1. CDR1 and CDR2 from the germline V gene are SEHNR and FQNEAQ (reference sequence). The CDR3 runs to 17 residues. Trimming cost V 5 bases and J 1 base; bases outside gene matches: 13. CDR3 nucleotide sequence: TGTGCCAGCAGCCGTTCAGGGGGCCTCGTTTCTTCCTACGAGCAGTACTTC. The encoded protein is CASSRSGGLVSSYEQYF.

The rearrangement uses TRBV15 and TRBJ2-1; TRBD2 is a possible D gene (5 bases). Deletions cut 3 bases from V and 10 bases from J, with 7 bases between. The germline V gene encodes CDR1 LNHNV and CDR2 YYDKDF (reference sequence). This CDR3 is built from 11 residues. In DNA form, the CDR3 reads TGTGCCACCAGCAGGGGGAGCGAGCAGTTCTTC. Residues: CATSRGSEQFF.

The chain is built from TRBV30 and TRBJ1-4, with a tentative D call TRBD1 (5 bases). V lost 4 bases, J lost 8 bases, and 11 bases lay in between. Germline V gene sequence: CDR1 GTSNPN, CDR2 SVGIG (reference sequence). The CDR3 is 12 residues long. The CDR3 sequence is CAWNQGGEKLFF. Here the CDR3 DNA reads TGTGCCTGGAACCAGGGAGGGGAAAAACTGTTTTTT.

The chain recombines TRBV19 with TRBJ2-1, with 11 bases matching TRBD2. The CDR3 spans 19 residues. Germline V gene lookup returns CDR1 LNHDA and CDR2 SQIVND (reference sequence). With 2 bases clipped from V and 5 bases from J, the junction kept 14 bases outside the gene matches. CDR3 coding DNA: TGTGCCAGTAGTATACCACTAGCGGGAGTTTTAAGTCGGAACAATGAGCAGTTCTTC. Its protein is CASSIPLAGVLSRNNEQFF. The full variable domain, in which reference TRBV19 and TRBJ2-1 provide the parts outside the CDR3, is DGGITQSPKYLFRKEGQNVTLSCEQNLNHDAMYWYRQDPGQGLRLIYYSQIVNDFQKGDIAEGYSVSREKKESFPLTVTSAQKNPTAFYLCASSIPLAGVLSRNNEQFFGPGTRLTVL.

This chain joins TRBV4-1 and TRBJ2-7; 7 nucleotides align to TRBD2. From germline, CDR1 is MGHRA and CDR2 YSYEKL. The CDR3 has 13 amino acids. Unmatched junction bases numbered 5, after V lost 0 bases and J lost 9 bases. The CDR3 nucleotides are TGCGCCAGCAGCCAAGAGCGGGAGAGAAGGCAGTACTTC. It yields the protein CASSQERERRQYF.

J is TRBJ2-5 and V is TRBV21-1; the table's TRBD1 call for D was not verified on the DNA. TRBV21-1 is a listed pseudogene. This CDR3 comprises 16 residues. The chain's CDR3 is CASRLGNRGNQETQYF. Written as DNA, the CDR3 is TGTGCCAGCAGACTAGGGAACAGGGGTAACCAAGAGACCCAGTACTTC.

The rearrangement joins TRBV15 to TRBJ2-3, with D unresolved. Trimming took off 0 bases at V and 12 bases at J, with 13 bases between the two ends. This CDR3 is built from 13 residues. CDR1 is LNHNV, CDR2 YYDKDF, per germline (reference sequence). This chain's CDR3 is CATSRDPTGAQYF. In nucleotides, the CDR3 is TGTGCCACCAGCAGAGATCCCACGGGTGCCCAGTATTTT.

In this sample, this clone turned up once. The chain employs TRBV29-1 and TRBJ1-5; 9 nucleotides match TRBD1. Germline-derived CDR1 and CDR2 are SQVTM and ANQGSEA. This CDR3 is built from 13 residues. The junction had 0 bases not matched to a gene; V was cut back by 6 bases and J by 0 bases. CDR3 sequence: CSVGQGSNQPQHF. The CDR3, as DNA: TGCAGCGTGGGACAGGGTAGCAATCAGCCCCAGCATTTT.

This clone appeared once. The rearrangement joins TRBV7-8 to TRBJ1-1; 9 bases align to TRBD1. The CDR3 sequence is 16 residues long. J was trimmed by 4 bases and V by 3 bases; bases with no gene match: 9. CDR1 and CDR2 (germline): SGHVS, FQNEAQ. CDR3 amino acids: CASSFDRGFLGTEAFF. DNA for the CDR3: TGTGCCAGCAGCTTTGACAGGGGGTTTTTGGGCACTGAAGCTTTCTTT.

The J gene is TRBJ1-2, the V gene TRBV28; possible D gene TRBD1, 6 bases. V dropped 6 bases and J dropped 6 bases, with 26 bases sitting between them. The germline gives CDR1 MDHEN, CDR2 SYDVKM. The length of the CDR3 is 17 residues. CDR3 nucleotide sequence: TGTGCCAGCAGGACCCACCTCGGGACATGGAGTGGAGATGGCTACACCTTC. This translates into CASRTHLGTWSGDGYTF.

Here the CDR3 reads CSVRGTGTYNEQFF. CDR3 nucleotides: TGCAGCGTTAGGGGGACAGGGACTTACAATGAGCAGTTCTTC. This rearrangement joins TRBV29-1 to TRBJ2-1, with 9 bases lining up with TRBD1. The CDR3 is 14 residues long. Per germline, CDR1 SQVTM and CDR2 ANQGSEA. Unmatched junction bases numbered 6, after V lost 5 bases and J lost 4 bases.

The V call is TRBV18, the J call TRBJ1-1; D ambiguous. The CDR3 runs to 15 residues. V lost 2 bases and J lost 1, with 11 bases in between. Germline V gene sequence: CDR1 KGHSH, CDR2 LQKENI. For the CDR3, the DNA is TGTGCCAGCTCACCAATTAGTTCCGAGAACACTGAAGCTTTCTTT. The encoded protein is CASSPISSENTEAFF.

In DNA, the CDR3 is TGTGCCAGCAGCCCGACTAGCGCTAGCTCTGGGGCCAACGTCCTGACTTTC. It codes for CASSPTSASSGANVLTF. The chain has TRBV5-4 and TRBJ2-6; TRBD2 matches at 8 bases. From germline, CDR1 is SGHNT and CDR2 YYREEE (reference sequence). V was clipped by 4 bases and J by 0 bases; unmatched bases: 6. The CDR3 spans 17 residues.

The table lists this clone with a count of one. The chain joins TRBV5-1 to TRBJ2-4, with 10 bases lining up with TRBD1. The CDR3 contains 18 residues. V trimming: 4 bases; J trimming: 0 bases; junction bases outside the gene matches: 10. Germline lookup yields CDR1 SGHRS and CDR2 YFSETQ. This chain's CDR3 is CASSQDRGSISAKNIQYF. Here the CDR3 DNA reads TGCGCCAGCAGCCAGGACAGGGGGTCGATTTCAGCCAAAAACATTCAGTACTTC.